Described below is a single TCR beta chain sequence and its context. Measured with immunoSEQ multiplex PCR; TCRdb has only the in-frame clones, and not every one. The profile covers around 67,000 clones, with roughly three quarters appearing a single time and less than 10% taken by the ten largest. The data are from a study of blood T cell repertoires in COVID-19. The germline V gene has CDR1 SQVTM and CDR2 ANQGSEA. The V end was cut by 8 bases, the J end by 0 bases, with 12 bases between. CDR3 length equals 13 residues. The rearrangement joins TRBV29-1 to TRBJ2-3; D is undetermined. This sequence was found in a human donor in a cohort sampled during active COVID-19. Sequenced material: peripheral blood. The CDR3 region has the DNA TGCAGCTACAGCTACTTAAGCACAGATACGCAGTATTTT. This codes for CSYSYLSTDTQYF.